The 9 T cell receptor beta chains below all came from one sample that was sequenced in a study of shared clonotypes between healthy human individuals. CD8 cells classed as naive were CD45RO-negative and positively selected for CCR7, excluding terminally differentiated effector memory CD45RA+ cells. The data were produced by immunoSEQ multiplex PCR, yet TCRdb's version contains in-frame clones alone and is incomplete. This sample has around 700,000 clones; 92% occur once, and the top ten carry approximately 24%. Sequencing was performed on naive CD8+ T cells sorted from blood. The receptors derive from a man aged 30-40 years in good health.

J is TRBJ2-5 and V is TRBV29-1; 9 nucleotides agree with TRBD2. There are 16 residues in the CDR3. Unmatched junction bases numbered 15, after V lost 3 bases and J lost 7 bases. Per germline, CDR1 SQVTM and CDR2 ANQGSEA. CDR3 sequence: CSVDDQREVSFGTQYF. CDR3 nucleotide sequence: TGCAGCGTTGATGATCAGCGGGAGGTTAGCTTCGGGACCCAGTACTTC.

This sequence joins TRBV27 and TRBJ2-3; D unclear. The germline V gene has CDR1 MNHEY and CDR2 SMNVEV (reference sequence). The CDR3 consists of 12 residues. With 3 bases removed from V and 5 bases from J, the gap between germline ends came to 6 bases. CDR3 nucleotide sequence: TGTGCCAGCAGTTTCGGGTTAGATACGCAGTATTTT. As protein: CASSFGLDTQYF.

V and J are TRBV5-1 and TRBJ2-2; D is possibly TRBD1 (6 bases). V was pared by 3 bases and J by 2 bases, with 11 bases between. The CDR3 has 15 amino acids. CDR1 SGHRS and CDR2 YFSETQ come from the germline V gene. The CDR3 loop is CASSSGTLNTGELFF. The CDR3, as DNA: TGCGCCAGCAGCTCGGGGACACTAAACACCGGGGAGCTGTTTTTT. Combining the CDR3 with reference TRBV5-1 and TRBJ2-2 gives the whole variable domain KAGVTQTPRYLIKTRGQQVTLSCSPISGHRSVSWYQQTPGQGLQFLFEYFSETQRNKGNFPGRFSGRQFSNSRSEMNVSTLELGDSALYLCASSSGTLNTGELFFGEGSRLTVL.

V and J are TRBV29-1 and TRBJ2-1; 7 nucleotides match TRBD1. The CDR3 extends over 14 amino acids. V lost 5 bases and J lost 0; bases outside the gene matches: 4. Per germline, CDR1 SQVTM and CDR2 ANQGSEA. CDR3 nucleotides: TGCAGCGTTAACAGGGGAGTCTCCTACAATGAGCAGTTCTTC. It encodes CSVNRGVSYNEQFF.

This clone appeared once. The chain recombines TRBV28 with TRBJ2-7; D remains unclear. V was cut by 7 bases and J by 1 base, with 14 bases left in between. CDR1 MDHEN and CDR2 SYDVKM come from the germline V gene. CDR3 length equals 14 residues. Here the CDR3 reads CASNPLIPSYEQYF. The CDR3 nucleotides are TGTGCCAGCAACCCCCTAATTCCGTCCTACGAGCAGTACTTC.

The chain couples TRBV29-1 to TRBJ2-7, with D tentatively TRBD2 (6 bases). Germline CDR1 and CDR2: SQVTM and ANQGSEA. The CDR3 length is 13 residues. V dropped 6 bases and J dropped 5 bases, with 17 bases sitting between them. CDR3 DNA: TGCAGCGTATCGCCCTCATGGGGGGACGAGCAGTACTTC. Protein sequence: CSVSPSWGDEQYF.

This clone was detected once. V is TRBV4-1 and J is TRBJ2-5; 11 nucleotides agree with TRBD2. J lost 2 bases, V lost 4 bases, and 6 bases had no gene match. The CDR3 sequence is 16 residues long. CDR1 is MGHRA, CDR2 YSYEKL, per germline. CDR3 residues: CASSRILAGGQETQYF. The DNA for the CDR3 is TGCGCCAGCAGCCGCATCTTAGCGGGAGGGCAAGAGACCCAGTACTTC.

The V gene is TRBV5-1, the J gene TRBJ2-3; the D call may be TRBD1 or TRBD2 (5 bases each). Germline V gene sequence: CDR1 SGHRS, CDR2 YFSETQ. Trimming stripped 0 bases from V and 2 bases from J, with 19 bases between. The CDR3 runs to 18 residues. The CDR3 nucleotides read TGCGCCAGCAGCTTGGGGGGGAGAGAGTTAGAGGACACAGATACGCAGTATTTT. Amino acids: CASSLGGRELEDTDTQYF.

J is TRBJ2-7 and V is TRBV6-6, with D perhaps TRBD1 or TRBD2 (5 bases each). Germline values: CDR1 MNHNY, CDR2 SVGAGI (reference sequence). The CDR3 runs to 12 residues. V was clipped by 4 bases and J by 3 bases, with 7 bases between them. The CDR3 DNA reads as TGTGCCAGCAGTTTGGGGGACTACGAGCAGTACTTC. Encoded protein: CASSLGDYEQYF.